This TCR beta chain is drawn from a study of blood T cell repertoires in COVID-19. Study-wide background: T cells, B-cell-depleted T cells, or PBMCs provided the cDNA or gDNA that served as material.

The V and J ends lost 6 bases and 1 base, in that order; junction bases with no gene match: 7. The germline CDR1 and CDR2 sequences are MNHEY and SVGAGI. The CDR3 runs 15 residues. As originally analysed: Amplifying reference gene primers gave estimates of nucleated cell counts. The protocol was immunoSEQ multiplex PCR, while the TCRdb copy is restricted to in-frame clones and leaves out a portion. V and J calls and clone size follow that table, whereas D and trimming were derived from the DNA. The sample includes 120,000 or so clones, more than 75% of them seen just once. The TCR sequence derives from a woman aged 60-75 years with acute or convalescent COVID-19. The specimen sequenced was peripheral blood. The V gene is TRBV6-5, the J gene TRBJ2-7; 9 nucleotides align to TRBD1. The CDR3 region is CASRMGQGSSYEQYV. CDR3 nucleotides: TGTGCCAGCAGGATGGGACAGGGCTCTTCCTACGAGCAGTACGTC.